This TCR beta chain was recovered during a study of T cells after yellow fever vaccination. The table lists this clonotype with many counts. The CDR3 runs to 14 residues. V was cut by 3 bases and J by 3 bases, with 15 bases left in between. Germline V gives CDR1 DFQATT, CDR2 SNEGSKA (reference sequence). TCRdb ran MiXCR on the 5' RACE reads and lists one entry per CDR3 protein. Of about 310,000 distinct CDR3 sequences listed, 3.6% are singletons. The sequence was obtained from a man younger than 30 who received the YFV17D yellow fever vaccine. Material: PBMCs, obtained on the day of the yellow fever booster vaccination. V is TRBV20-1 and J is TRBJ2-7; D gene ambiguous. CDR3 sequence: CSASSSQSVYEQYF. The CDR3 coding sequence is TGCAGTGCTAGTTCCAGCCAAAGCGTCTACGAGCAGTACTTC.